This entry is about one TCR beta chain. This sample stems from a study of control samples from healthy donors and cancer patients. The table came from immunoSEQ multiplex PCR; TCRdb's copy has only in-frame clones and leaves some out. The sample consists of roughly 76,000 clones, 80% to 95% of them appearing once. The CDR3 covers 10 residues. Germline V gene lookup returns CDR1 LGHNT and CDR2 FRNRAP. The TCR comes from a middle-aged woman with lung cancer. Sequencing was carried out using PBMCs. The chain couples TRBV12-5 to TRBJ2-7, with D perhaps TRBD2 (5 bases). The chain's CDR3 is CASGLVPTGV. The CDR3 DNA is TGTGCTAGTGGTTTGGTACCGACGGGGGTC.